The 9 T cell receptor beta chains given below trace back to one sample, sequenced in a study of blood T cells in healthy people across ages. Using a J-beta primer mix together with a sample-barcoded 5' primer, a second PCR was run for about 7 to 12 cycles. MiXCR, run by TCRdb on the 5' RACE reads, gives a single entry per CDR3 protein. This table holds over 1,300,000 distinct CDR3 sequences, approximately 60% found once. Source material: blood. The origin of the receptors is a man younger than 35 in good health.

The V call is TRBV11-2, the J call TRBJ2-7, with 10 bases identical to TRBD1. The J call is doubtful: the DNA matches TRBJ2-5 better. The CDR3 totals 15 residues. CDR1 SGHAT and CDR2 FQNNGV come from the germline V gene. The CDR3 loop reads CASSLGQGNIVTQYF. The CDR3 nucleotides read TGTGCCAGCAGCTTGGGACAGGGGAATATTGTGACCCAGTACTTC.

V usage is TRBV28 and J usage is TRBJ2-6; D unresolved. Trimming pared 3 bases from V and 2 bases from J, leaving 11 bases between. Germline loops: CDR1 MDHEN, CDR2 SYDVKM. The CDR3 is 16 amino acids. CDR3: CASSLKGITGANVLTF. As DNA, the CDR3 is TGTGCCAGCAGTTTGAAAGGGATAACTGGGGCCAACGTCCTGACTTTC. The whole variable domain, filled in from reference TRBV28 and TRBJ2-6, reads DVKVTQSSRYLVKRTGEKVFLECVQDMDHENMFWYRQDPGLGLRLIYFSYDVKMKEKGDIPEGYSVSREKKERFSLILESASTNQTSMYLCASSLKGITGANVLTFGAGSRLTVL.

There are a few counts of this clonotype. CDR3 loop: CASSLYRLAGRDEQFF. The CDR3 DNA reads as TGCGCCAGCAGCCTTTACAGGCTAGCGGGGAGGGATGAGCAGTTCTTC. This rearrangement joins TRBV4-3 to TRBJ2-1; 9 positions agree with TRBD2. V was clipped by 4 bases and J by 8 bases; unmatched bases: 12. The CDR3 is 16 residues long. CDR1 LGHNA and CDR2 YSLEER come from the germline V gene.

CDR3 sequence reads: CASGATPDTQYF. The CDR3, as DNA: TGTGCTAGTGGTGCCACCCCGGATACGCAGTATTTT. The chain is built from TRBV12-5 and TRBJ2-3; no firm D call. Germline-derived CDR1 and CDR2 are LGHNT and FRNRAP. The CDR3 runs to 12 residues. Trimming took off 5 bases at V and 6 bases at J, with 9 bases between the two ends. Drawing the rest from reference TRBV12-5 and TRBJ2-3, the complete variable domain is DARVTQTPRHKVTEMGQEVTMRCQPILGHNTVFWYRQTMMQGLELLAYFRNRAPLDDSGMPKDRFSAEMPDATLATLKIQPSEPRDSAVYFCASGATPDTQYFGPGTRLTVL.

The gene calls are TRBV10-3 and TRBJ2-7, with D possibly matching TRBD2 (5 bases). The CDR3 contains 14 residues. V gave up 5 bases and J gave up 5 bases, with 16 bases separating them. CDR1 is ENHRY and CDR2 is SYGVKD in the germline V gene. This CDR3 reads CAISPISRGNEQYF. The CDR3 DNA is TGTGCCATCAGTCCCATATCTCGGGGAAACGAGCAGTACTTC.

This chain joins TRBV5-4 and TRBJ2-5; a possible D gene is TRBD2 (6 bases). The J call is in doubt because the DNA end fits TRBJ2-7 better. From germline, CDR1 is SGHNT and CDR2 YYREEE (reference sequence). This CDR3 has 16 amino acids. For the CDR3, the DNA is TGTGCCAGCAGCCCCGAGCGGAACAACCGGGAGTACGAGCAGTACTTC. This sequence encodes CASSPERNNREYEQYF.

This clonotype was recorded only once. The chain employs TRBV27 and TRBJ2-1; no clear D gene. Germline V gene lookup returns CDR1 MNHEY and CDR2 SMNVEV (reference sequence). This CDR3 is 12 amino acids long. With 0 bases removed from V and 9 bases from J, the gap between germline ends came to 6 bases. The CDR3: CASSLSDGEQFF. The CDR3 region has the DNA TGTGCCAGCAGTTTATCCGACGGTGAGCAGTTCTTC.

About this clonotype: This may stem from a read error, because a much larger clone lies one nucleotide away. In DNA form, the CDR3 reads TGTGCCAGCAGCTCCTCAGACAGGGGCCACTACGAGCAGTACTTC. It specifies CASSSSDRGHYEQYF. The chain joins TRBV5-6 to TRBJ2-7; 8 bases align to TRBD1. Germline CDR1 is SGHDT and CDR2 is YYEEEE. This CDR3 spans 15 amino acids. V was clipped by 3 bases and J by 3 bases; unmatched bases: 8. The full variable domain, in which reference TRBV5-6 and TRBJ2-7 provide the parts outside the CDR3, is DAGVTQSPTHLIKTRGQQVTLRCSPKSGHDTVSWYQQALGQGPQFIFQYYEEEERQRGNFPDRFSGHQFPNYSSELNVNALLLGDSALYLCASSSSDRGHYEQYFGPGTRLTVT.

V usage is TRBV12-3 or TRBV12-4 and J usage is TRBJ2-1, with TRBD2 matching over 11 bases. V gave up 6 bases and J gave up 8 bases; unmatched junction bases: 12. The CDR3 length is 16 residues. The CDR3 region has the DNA TGTGCCAGCAGCCCTCTCCTAGCGGGGGGCTTCGATGAGCAGTTCTTC. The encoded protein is CASSPLLAGGFDEQFF.